This T cell receptor beta chain was documented in a study of OX40 agonist ivuxolimab in advanced cancers. Data came from immunoSEQ multiplex PCR; TCRdb stores just in-frame clones and leaves some out. The table shows around 99,000 clones, with around 87% occurring only once. V lost 3 bases and J lost 0, with 9 bases in between. Germline values: CDR1 KGHSH, CDR2 LQKENI. The CDR3 consists of 15 residues. This clonotype originated in an adult with an advanced solid tumor such as melanoma, head and neck, liver or kidney cancer. The chain has TRBV18 and TRBJ1-3, with a possible D match to TRBD1 (6 bases). The starting material was CD4+ or CD8+ T cells sorted from blood, obtained in a trial of the OX40 agonist ivuxolimab. The DNA of the CDR3 is TGTGCCAGCTCACCGAGGACAGCCTCTGGAAACACCATATATTTT. Translating gives CASSPRTASGNTIYF.